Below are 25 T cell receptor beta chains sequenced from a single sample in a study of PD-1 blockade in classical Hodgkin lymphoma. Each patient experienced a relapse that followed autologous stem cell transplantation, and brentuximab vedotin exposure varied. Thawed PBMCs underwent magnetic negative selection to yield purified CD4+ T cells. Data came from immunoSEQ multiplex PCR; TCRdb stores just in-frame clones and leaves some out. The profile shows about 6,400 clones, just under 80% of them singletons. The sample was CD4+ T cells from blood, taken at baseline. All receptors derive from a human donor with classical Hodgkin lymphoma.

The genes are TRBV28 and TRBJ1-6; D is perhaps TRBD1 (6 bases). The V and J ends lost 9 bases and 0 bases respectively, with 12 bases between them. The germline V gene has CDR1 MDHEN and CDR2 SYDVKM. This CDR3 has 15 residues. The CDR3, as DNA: TGTGCCAGTTGGGGGGGCAGCTCCTATAATTCACCCCTCCACTTT. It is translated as CASWGGSSYNSPLHF.

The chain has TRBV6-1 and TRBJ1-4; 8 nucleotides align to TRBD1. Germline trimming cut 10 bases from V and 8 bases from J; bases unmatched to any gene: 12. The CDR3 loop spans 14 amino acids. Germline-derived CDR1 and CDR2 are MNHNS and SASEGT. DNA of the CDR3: TGTGCCATGATCTGGACAGGGATTGAGGAAAAACTGTTTTTT. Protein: CAMIWTGIEEKLFF.

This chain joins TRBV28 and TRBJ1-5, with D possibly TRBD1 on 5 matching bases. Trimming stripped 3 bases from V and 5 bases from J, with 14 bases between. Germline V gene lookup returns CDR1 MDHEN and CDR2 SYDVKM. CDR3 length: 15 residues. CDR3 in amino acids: CASSFGSGRYQPQHF. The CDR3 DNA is TGTGCCAGCAGTTTTGGTTCAGGGAGGTATCAGCCCCAGCATTTT. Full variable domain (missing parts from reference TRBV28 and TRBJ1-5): DVKVTQSSRYLVKRTGEKVFLECVQDMDHENMFWYRQDPGLGLRLIYFSYDVKMKEKGDIPEGYSVSREKKERFSLILESASTNQTSMYLCASSFGSGRYQPQHFGDGTRLSIL.

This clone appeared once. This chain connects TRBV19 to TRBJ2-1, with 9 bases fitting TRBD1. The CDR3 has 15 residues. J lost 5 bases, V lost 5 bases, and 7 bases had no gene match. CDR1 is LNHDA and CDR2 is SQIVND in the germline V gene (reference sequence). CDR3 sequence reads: CASSLRDREDNEQFF. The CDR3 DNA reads TGTGCCAGTAGTCTCCGGGACAGGGAGGACAATGAGCAGTTCTTC.

CDR3 in DNA: TGTGCCAGCACCTTCTGGGGGGGACAGGGGTACGAGCAGTACTTC. Its protein is CASTFWGGQGYEQYF. The J gene is TRBJ2-7, the V gene TRBV6-1, with 10 bases matching TRBD1. Germline-derived CDR1 and CDR2 are MNHNS and SASEGT. The CDR3 contains 15 residues. The V segment lost 7 bases and the J segment 4 bases; nucleotides outside the gene matches: 10.

The DNA of the CDR3 is TGTGCCAGCAGTCGGGGGCGTCAGCCCCAGCATTTT. Its translation: CASSRGRQPQHF. The chain has TRBV6-8 and TRBJ1-5, with TRBD1 as a possible D gene (6 bases). The V and J ends lost 5 bases and 6 bases respectively, with 8 bases between them. The CDR3 extends over 12 amino acids. Looked up from germline, CDR1 is MNHGY and CDR2 is SAAAGT.

CDR3 nucleotide sequence: TGTGCCAGTACTCGTCACGGGTCCGGGGAGCTGTTTTTT. Its translation: CASTRHGSGELFF. The rearrangement uses TRBV19 and TRBJ2-2, with D uncertain. CDR3 length equals 13 residues. Germline CDR1 LNHDA, CDR2 SQIVND (reference sequence). With 7 bases removed from V and 6 bases from J, the gap between germline ends came to 12 bases.

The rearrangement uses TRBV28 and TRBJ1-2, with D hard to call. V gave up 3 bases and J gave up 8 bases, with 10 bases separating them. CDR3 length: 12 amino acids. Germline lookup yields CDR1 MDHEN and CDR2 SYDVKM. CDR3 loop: CASSFIGGGYTF. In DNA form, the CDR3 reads TGTGCCAGCAGTTTTATCGGCGGAGGCTACACCTTC.

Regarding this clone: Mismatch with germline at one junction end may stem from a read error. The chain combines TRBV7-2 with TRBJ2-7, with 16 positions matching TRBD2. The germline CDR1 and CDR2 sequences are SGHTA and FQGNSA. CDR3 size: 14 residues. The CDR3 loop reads CASRPGTSGGAYDF. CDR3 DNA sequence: TGTGCCAGCAGACCCGGGACTAGCGGGGGGGCGTATGACTTC.

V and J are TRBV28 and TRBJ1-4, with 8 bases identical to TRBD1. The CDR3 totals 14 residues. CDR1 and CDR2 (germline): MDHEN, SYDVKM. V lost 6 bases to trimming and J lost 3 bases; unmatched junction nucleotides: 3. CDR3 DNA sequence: TGTGCCAGCAGCCCGACAGGGGCTAATGAAAAACTGTTTTTT. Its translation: CASSPTGANEKLFF.

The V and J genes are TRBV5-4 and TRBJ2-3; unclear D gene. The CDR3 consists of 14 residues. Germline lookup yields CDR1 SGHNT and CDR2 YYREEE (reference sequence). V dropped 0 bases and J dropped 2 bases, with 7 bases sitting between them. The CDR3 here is CASSLGAYTDTQYF. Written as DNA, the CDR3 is TGTGCCAGCAGCTTGGGAGCCTACACAGATACGCAGTATTTT.

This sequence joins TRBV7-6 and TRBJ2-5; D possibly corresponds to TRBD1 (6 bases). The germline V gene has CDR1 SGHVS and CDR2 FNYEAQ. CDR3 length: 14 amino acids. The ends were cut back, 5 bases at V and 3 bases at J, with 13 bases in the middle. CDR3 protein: CASSLTDSKETQYF. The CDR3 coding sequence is TGTGCCAGCAGCCTAACGGACAGTAAAGAGACCCAGTACTTC.

In DNA, the CDR3 is TGTGCCATCGAGCGAGACAGGGCGCACACTGAAGCTTTCTTT. Protein sequence: CAIERDRAHTEAFF. The V call is TRBV10-3, the J call TRBJ1-1, with TRBD1 matching 7 bases. The CDR3 consists of 14 residues. The germline gives CDR1 ENHRY, CDR2 SYGVKD. V lost 8 bases and J lost 3; bases outside the gene matches: 9.

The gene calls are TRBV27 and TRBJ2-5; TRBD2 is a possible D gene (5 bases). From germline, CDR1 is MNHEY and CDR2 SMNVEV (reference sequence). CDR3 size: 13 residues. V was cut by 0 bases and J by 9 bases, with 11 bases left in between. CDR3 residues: CASSLSRRTAQYF. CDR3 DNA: TGTGCCAGCAGTTTATCCCGACGGACTGCCCAGTACTTC.

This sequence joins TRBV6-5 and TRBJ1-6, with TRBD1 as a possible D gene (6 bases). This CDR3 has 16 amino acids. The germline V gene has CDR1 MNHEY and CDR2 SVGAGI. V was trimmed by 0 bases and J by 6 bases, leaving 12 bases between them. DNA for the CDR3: TGTGCCAGCAGTTACTCGGGGGGGGCAACTAATTCACCCCTCCACTTT. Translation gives CASSYSGGATNSPLHF.

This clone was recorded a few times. CDR3 DNA sequence: TGTGCCAGCAGCCAAGGTGGGGGGCTAGGGGGCTACACCTTC. It translates to CASSQGGGLGGYTF. The chain couples TRBV4-2 to TRBJ1-2, with TRBD1 as a possible D gene (6 bases). Trimming shortened V by 1 base and J by 8 bases, and 14 bases separated the two germline ends. CDR3 length: 14 amino acids. Germline values: CDR1 LGHNA, CDR2 YNFKEQ.

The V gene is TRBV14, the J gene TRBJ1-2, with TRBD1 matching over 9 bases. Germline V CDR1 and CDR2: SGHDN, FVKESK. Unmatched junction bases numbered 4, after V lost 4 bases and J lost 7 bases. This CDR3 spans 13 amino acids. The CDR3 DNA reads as TGTGCCAGCAGCCCACAGGGGGCAAGTGGCTACACCTTC. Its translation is CASSPQGASGYTF. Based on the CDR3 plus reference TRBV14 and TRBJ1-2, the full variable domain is EAGVTQFPSHSVIEKGQTVTLRCDPISGHDNLYWYRRVMGKEIKFLLHFVKESKQDESGMPNNRFLAERTGGTYSTLKVQPAELEDSGVYFCASSPQGASGYTFGSGTRLTVV.

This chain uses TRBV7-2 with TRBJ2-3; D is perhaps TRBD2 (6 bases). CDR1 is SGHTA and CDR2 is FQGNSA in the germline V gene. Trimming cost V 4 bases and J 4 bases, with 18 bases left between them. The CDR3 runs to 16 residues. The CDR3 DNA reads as TGTGCCAGCAGCTCCCGGGGGTCCTGGGCGTCAGATACGCAGTATTTT. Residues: CASSSRGSWASDTQYF.

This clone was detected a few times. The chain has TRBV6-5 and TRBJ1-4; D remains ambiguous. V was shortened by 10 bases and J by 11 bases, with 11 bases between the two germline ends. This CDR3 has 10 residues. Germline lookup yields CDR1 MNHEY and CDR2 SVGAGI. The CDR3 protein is CATWLGKLFF. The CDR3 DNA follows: TGTGCCACCTGGTTGGGGAAACTGTTTTTT.

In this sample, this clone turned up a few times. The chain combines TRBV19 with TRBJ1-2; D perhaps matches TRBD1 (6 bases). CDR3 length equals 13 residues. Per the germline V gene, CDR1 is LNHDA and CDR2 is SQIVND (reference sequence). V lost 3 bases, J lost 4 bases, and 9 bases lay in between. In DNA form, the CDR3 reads TGTGCCAGTAGTATCGGGACACTCTATGGCTACACCTTC. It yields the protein CASSIGTLYGYTF.

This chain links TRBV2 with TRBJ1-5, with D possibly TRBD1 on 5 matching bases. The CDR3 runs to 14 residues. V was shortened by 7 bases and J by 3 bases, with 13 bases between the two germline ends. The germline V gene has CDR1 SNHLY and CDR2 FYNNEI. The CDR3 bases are TGTGCCAGCACTTGGGGCCAGAACAATCAGCCCCAGCATTTT. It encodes CASTWGQNNQPQHF.

The CDR3 DNA is TGTGCCAGCAGCACGGGACTTGGGACAGATACGCAGTATTTT. Protein: CASSTGLGTDTQYF. This chain uses TRBV7-2 with TRBJ2-3; TRBD2 is a possible D gene (6 bases). Trimming removed 5 bases from V and 3 bases from J, with 12 bases in between. The CDR3 runs 14 residues. Germline CDR1 reads SGHTA; CDR2 reads FQGNSA.

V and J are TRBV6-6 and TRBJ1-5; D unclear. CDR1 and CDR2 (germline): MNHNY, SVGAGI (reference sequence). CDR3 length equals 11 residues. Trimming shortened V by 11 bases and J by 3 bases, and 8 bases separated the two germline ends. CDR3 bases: TGTGCCGCGGGCCCCAATCAGCCCCAGCATTTT. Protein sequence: CAAGPNQPQHF.

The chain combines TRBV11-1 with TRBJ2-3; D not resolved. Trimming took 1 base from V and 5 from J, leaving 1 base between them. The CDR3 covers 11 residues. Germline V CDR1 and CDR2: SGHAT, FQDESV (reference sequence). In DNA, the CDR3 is TGTGCCAGCAGCTTAGGAGATACGCAGTATTTT. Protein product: CASSLGDTQYF.

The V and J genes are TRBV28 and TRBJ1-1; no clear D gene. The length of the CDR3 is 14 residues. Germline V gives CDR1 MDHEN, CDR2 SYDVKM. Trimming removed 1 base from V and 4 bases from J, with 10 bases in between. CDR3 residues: CASSLLPGSTEAFF. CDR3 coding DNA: TGTGCCAGCAGTTTATTGCCGGGTTCCACTGAAGCTTTCTTT. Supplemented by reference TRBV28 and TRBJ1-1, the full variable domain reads DVKVTQSSRYLVKRTGEKVFLECVQDMDHENMFWYRQDPGLGLRLIYFSYDVKMKEKGDIPEGYSVSREKKERFSLILESASTNQTSMYLCASSLLPGSTEAFFGQGTRLTVV.